The clone carrying this T cell receptor beta chain was recorded at least ten times. RNA transcripts were the template for amplifying TCR beta CDR3 regions. A set of HTBI primers served as the primers for a first-round RT-PCR of the TCR CDR3. TCRdb fed the multiplex PCR reads into MiXCR, producing one record per CDR3 protein. Of approximately 400,000 distinct CDR3 sequences listed, around 13% are singletons. These data belong to a study of T cells in Graves' hyperthyroidism and ophthalmopathy. Trimming left V 3 bases short and J 8 bases short, with 20 bases between. The CDR3 spans 16 residues. Any patient presenting with uncontrolled infection, other autoimmune disease, pregnancy or lactation was left out. Based on clinical symptoms, serum thyroxine and TRAb, thyroid ultrasound and orbital computed tomography, diagnoses were reached.

Sequencing input: blood. The chain employs TRBV12-3 or TRBV12-4 and TRBJ2-1, with D maybe TRBD2 (6 bases). The sequence was collected from a woman in her thirties with Graves' ophthalmopathy. The CDR3 protein is CASSFPGLPRSYEQFF. CDR3 sequence (DNA): TGTGCCAGCAGTTTCCCGGGACTCCCCAGGTCGTATGAGCAGTTCTTC.